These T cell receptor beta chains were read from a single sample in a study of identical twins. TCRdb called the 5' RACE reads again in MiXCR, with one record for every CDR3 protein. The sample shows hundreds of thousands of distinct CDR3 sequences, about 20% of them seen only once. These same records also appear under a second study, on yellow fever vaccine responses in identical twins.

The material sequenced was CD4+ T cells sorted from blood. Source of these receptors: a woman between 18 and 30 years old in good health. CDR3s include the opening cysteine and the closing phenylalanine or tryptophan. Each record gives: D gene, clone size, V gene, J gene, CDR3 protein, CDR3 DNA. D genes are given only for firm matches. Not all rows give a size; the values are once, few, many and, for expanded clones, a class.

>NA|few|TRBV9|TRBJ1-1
CASSAQSMNTEAFF
TGTGCCAGCAGCGCCCAGAGCATGAACACTGAAGCTTTCTTT
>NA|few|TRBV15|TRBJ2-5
CATSIGDAAKTQYF
TGTGCCACCAGCATAGGAGATGCGGCAAAGACCCAGTACTTC
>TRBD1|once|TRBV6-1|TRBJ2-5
CASCPGQGLFETQYF
TGTGCCAGTTGCCCCGGACAGGGGCTTTTTGAGACCCAGTACTTC
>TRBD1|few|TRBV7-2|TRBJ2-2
CASSLALLQGAAGELFF
TGTGCCAGCAGCTTAGCGCTATTACAGGGGGCGGCCGGGGAGCTGTTTTTT
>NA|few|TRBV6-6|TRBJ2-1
CASSSVRSGEQFF
TGTGCCAGCAGCTCCGTCCGAAGCGGGGAGCAGTTCTTC
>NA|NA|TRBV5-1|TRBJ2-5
CASSYGQSQETQYF
TGCGCCAGCAGCTACGGACAGTCCCAAGAGACCCAGTACTTC
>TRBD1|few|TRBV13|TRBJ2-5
CASSSKDRVVQETQYF
TGTGCCAGCAGCTCCAAAGACAGGGTTGTGCAAGAGACCCAGTACTTC
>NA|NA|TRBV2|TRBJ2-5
CASSDLVLRETQYF
TGTGCCAGCAGTGACCTAGTCCTAAGAGAGACCCAGTACTTC
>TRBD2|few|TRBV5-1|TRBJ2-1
CASSPQGSGRATEQFF
TGCGCCAGCAGCCCCCAGGGTAGCGGGAGGGCCACTGAGCAGTTCTTC
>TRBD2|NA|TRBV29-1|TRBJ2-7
CSVAGTSGSGSSYEQYF
TGCAGCGTTGCCGGGACTAGCGGGAGTGGAAGCTCCTACGAGCAGTACTTC
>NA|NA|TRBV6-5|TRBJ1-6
CASRYAREVNSPLHF
TGTGCCAGCAGGTACGCCAGGGAAGTAAATTCACCCCTCCACTTT
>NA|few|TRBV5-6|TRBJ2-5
CASSFPGPQETQYF
TGTGCCAGCAGCTTTCCGGGACCCCAAGAGACCCAGTACTTC
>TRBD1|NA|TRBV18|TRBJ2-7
CASSSSVITGALYEQYF
TGTGCCAGCTCCTCCTCGGTAATAACAGGGGCCCTCTACGAGCAGTACTTC
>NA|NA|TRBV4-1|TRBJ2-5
CASSQDSVARDFGGTQYF
TGCGCCAGCAGCCAAGATTCGGTCGCCAGGGATTTCGGGGGGACCCAGTACTTC
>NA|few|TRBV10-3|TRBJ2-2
CAINLVGNTGELFF
TGTGCCATCAACTTAGTAGGCAACACCGGGGAGCTGTTTTTT
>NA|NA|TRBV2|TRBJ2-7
CASSEALGRNFYEQYF
TGTGCCAGCAGTGAAGCGCTGGGACGGAATTTCTACGAGCAGTACTTC
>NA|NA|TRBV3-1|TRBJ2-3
CASSQDWGPDTQYF
TGTGCCAGCAGCCAAGATTGGGGGCCAGATACGCAGTATTTT
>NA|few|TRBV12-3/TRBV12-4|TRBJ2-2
CASSFISGTANTGELFF
TGTGCCAGCAGTTTCATTTCAGGCACGGCGAACACCGGGGAGCTGTTTTTT
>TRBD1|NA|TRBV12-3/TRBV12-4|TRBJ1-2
CASTHRDSPNYGYTF
TGTGCCAGCACCCACCGGGACAGTCCTAACTATGGCTACACCTTC
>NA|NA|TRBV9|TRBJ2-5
CASSVAVSVRGDQETQYF
TGTGCCAGCAGCGTAGCCGTTAGCGTAAGAGGAGACCAAGAGACCCAGTACTTC
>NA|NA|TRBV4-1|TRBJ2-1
CASSQWVTSGSYNEQFF
TGCGCCAGCAGTCAATGGGTGACCTCCGGGTCCTACAATGAGCAGTTCTTC
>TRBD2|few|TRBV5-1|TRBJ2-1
CASSLPSGTSALLIPSYNEQFF
TGCGCCAGCAGCTTGCCCTCCGGGACTAGCGCACTACTTATCCCCTCCTACAATGAGCAGTTCTTC
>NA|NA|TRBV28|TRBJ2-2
CASSPLFWGGSNTGELFF
TGTGCCAGCAGTCCCTTGTTTTGGGGAGGTTCGAACACCGGGGAGCTGTTTTTT
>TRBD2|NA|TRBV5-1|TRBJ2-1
CASSSGRPLAGGSGNEQFF
TGCGCCAGCAGCTCCGGCCGTCCGCTAGCGGGGGGGTCAGGAAATGAGCAGTTCTTC
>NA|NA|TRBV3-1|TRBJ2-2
CASSQGSNTGELFF
TGTGCCAGCAGCCAAGGGTCGAACACCGGGGAGCTGTTTTTT
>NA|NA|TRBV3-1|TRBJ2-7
CASSHRWEQYF
TGTGCCAGCAGCCATCGGTGGGAGCAGTACTTC
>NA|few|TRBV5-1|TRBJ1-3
CASSLDGAGNTIYF
TGCGCCAGCAGCTTGGATGGGGCTGGAAACACCATATATTTT
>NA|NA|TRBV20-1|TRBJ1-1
CSAEQANTEAFF
TGCAGTGCTGAACAGGCGAACACTGAAGCTTTCTTT
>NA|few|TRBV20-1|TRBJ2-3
CSAPPQTSTDTQYF
TGCAGTGCCCCTCCCCAGACTAGCACAGATACGCAGTATTTT
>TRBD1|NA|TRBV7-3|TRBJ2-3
CASSEGQGSTDTQYF
TGTGCCAGCAGCGAGGGACAGGGGAGCACAGATACGCAGTATTTT
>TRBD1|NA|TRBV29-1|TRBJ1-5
CSVVTGGGNQPQHF
TGCAGCGTCGTGACAGGGGGCGGCAATCAGCCCCAGCATTTT
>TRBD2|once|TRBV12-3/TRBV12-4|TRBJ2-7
CASSHGTSVFSYEQYF
TGTGCCAGCAGCCACGGGACTAGCGTTTTCTCCTACGAGCAGTACTTC
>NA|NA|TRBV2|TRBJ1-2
CASSETGGYGYTF
TGTGCCAGCAGTGAGACAGGAGGCTATGGCTACACCTTC
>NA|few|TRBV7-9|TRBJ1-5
CASSSGVNQPQHF
TGTGCCAGCAGCTCAGGGGTAAATCAGCCCCAGCATTTT
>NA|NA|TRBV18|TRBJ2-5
CASSPSPQIGKQETQYF
TGTGCCAGCTCACCGTCTCCCCAAATAGGGAAACAAGAGACCCAGTACTTC
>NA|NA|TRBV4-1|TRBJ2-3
CASSEGRSSDTQYF
TGCGCCAGCAGCGAAGGGAGGAGCTCAGATACGCAGTATTTT
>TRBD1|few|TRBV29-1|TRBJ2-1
CSVALGTGGYNEQFF
TGCAGCGTTGCACTGGGGACAGGGGGGTACAATGAGCAGTTCTTC
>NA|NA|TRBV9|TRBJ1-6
CASSPLGTNNSPLHF
TGTGCCAGCAGTCCTCTCGGGACAAATAATTCACCCCTCCACTTT
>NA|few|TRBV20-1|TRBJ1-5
CSAGGYSNNQPQHF
TGCAGTGCAGGGGGGTACAGTAACAATCAGCCCCAGCATTTT
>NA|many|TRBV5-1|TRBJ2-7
CASSLGGGSYEQYF
TGTGCCAGCAGCTTAGGTGGGGGCAGCTACGAGCAGTACTTC
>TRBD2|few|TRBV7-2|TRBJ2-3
CAEASGTDTQYF
TGTGCCGAGGCTAGCGGGACAGATACGCAGTATTTT
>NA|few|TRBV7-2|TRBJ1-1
CASSLIPAGRQATEAFF
TGTGCCAGCAGCTTAATCCCGGCAGGGCGGCAGGCCACTGAAGCTTTCTTT
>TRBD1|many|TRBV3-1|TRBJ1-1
CASSQSNRGTEAFF
TGTGCCAGCAGCCAAAGCAACAGGGGCACTGAAGCTTTCTTT
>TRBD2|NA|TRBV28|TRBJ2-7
CATGGPGYEQYF
TGTGCCACGGGAGGGCCGGGGTACGAGCAGTACTTC
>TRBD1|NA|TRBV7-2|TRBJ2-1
CASSSRDRAPHEQFF
TGTGCCAGCAGCTCCCGGGACAGAGCCCCCCATGAGCAGTTCTTC
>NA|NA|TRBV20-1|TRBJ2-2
CSVAERTLVTGELFF
TGCAGTGTGGCTGAGCGAACCCTGGTGACCGGGGAGCTGTTTTTT
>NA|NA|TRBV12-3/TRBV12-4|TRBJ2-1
CASSLFSDSEQFF
TGTGCCAGCAGTTTATTCTCTGACAGTGAGCAGTTCTTC
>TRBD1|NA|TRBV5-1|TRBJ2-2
CASSYGQVRTGELSF
TGCGCCAGCAGCTACGGACAGGTGCGCACCGGGGAGCTGTCTTTT
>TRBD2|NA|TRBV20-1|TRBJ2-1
CSARPPTSASLGRYYEQFF
TGCAGTGCTAGGCCACCCACTAGCGCCTCCCTGGGTCGATACTATGAGCAGTTCTTC
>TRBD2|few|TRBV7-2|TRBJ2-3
CASSWEGWGGVRDTQYF
TGTGCCAGCAGCTGGGAGGGGTGGGGCGGAGTTAGGGATACGCAGTATTTT
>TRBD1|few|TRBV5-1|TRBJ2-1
CASSLGQGAFYEQFF
TGCGCCAGCAGCTTAGGACAGGGGGCATTCTATGAGCAGTTCTTC
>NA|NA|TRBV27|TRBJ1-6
CASSRTGGSYNSPLHF
TGTGCCAGCAGTCGGACCGGAGGCTCTTATAATTCACCCCTCCACTTT
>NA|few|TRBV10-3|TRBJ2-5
CAISDMRGPQETQYF
TGTGCCATCAGTGATATGAGGGGCCCACAAGAGACCCAGTACTTC
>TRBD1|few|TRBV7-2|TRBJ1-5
CASSFGTGAEQPQHF
TGTGCCAGCAGCTTTGGGACAGGGGCAGAACAGCCCCAGCATTTT
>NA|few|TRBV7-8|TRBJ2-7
CASSPRGAPQYF
TGTGCCAGCAGCCCCCGGGGGGCCCCACAATACTTC
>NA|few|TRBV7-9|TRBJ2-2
CASTPGLASGTGELFF
TGTGCCAGCACCCCAGGGCTAGCGTCGGGAACCGGGGAGCTGTTTTTT
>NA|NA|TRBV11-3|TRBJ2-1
CASSWDGPSYNEQFF
TGTGCCAGCAGCTGGGACGGGCCCTCCTACAATGAGCAGTTCTTC
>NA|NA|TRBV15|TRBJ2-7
CATSREPLAKQYF
TGTGCCACCAGCAGAGAGCCCCTGGCTAAGCAGTACTTC
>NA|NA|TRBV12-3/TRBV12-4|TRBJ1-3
CASSLVGKISGNTIYF
TGTGCCAGCAGTTTAGTCGGGAAAATCTCTGGAAACACCATATATTTT